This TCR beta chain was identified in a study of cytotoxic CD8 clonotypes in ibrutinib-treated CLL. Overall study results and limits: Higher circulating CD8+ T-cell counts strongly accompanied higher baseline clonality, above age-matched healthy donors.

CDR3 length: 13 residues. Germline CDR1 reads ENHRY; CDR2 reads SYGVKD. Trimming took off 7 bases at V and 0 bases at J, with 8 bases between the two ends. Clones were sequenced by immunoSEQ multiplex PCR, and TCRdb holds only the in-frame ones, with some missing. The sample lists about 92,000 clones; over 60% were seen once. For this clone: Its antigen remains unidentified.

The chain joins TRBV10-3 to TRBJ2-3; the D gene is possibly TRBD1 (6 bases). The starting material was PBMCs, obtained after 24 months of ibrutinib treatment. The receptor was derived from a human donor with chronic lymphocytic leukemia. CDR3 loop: CAINRVSTDTQYF. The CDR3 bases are TGTGCCATCAACAGGGTTAGCACAGATACGCAGTATTTT.